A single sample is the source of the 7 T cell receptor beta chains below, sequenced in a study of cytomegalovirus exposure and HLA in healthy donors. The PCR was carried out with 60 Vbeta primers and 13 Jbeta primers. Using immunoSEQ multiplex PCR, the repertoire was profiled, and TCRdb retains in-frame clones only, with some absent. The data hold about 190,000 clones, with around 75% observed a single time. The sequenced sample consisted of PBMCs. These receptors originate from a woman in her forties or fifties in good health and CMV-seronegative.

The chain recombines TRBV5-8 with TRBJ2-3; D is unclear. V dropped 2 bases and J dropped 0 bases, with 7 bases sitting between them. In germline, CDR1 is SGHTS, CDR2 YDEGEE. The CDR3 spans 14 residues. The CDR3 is CASSLTMSTDTQYF. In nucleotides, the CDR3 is TGTGCCAGCAGCTTAACAATGAGCACAGATACGCAGTATTTT. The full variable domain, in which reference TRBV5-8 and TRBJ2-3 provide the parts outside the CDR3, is EAGVTQSPTHLIKTRGQQATLRCSPISGHTSVYWYQQALGLGLQFLLWYDEGEERNRGNFPPRFSGRQFPNYSSELNVNALELEDSALYLCASSLTMSTDTQYFGPGTRLTVL.

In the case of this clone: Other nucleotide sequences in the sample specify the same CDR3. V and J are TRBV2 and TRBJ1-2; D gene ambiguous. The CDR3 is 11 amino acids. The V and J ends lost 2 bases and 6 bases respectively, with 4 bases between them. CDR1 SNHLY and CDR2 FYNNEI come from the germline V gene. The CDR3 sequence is CASSERDGYTF. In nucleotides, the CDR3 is TGTGCCAGCAGTGAACGGGATGGCTACACCTTC.

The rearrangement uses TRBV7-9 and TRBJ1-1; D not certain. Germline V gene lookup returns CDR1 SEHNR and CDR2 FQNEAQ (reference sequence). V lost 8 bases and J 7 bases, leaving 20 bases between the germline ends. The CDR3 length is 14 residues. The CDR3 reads CASVGLIERNEAFF. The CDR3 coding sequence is TGTGCCAGCGTTGGGTTGATCGAGAGGAATGAAGCTTTCTTT.

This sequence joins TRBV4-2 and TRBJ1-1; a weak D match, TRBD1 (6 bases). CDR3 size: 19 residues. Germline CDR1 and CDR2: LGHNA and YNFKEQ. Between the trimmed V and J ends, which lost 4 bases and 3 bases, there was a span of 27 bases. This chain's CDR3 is CASSLRNKGGREYDTEAFF. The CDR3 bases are TGTGCCAGCAGCCTACGCAATAAAGGGGGAAGGGAGTACGACACTGAAGCTTTCTTT.

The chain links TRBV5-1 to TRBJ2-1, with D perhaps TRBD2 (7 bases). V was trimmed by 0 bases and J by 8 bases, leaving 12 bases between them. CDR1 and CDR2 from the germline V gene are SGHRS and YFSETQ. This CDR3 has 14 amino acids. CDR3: CASSLEGGGHEQFF. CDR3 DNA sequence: TGCGCCAGCAGCTTGGAAGGGGGAGGGCATGAGCAGTTCTTC.

The CDR3 region is CASSQDLTGNGYTF. Written as DNA, the CDR3 is TGCGCCAGCAGCCAAGATCTGACAGGGAATGGCTACACCTTC. This chain uses TRBV4-1 with TRBJ1-2; 7 bases map to TRBD1. Germline CDR1 and CDR2: MGHRA and YSYEKL. The CDR3 consists of 14 residues. Germline trimming cut 0 bases from V and 6 bases from J; bases unmatched to any gene: 4.

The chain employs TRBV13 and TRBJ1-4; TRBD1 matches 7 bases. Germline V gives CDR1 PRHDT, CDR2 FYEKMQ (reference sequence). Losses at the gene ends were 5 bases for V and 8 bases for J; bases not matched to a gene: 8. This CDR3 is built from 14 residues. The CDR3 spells CASSPGQEGEKLFF. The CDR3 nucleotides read TGTGCCAGCAGCCCTGGACAGGAGGGAGAAAAACTGTTTTTT.